These 2 T cell receptor beta chains were sequenced from one sample in a study of T-cell memory formation after mild COVID-19. Via MiXCR, TCRdb re-called the 5' RACE reads, giving one row per CDR3 protein. Here the sample spans fewer than 70,000 distinct CDR3 sequences, roughly 9.5% being singletons. The sequenced sample consisted of PBMCs or a T cell subset sorted from them (not recorded which). These receptors all stem from a man aged 18 to 30 who had mild COVID-19 (a few samples of this study predate the infection). Cell type and time point are not known.

Note on this clonotype: A much larger clone differs from this one at a single base, so this may be a read error. The chain employs TRBV5-1 and TRBJ2-7; D unresolved. The CDR3 runs to 13 residues. The germline V gene encodes CDR1 SGHRS and CDR2 YFSETQ. As DNA, the CDR3 is TGCGCCAGCACCTCCTCTACCACCTACGAGAAGTACTTC. Its protein product is CASTSSTTYEKYF.

The rearrangement links TRBV7-6 to TRBJ2-1; the match to TRBD2 covers 8 bases. V dropped 1 base and J dropped 4; count of bases not matched to a gene: 15. Germline CDR1 SGHVS, CDR2 FNYEAQ. The CDR3 covers 19 residues. CDR3 amino acids: CASSLVGGRRGGLYNEQFF. CDR3 sequence (DNA): TGTGCCAGCAGCTTAGTTGGCGGTCGTCGGGGGGGATTATACAATGAGCAGTTCTTC.